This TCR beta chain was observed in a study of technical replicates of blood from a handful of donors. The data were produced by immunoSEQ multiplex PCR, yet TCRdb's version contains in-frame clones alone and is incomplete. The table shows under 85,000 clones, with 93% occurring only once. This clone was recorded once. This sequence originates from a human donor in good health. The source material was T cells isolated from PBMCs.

Written as DNA, the CDR3 is TGCGCCAGCAGCCAAGATCGGCAGGTTTATCTGAACACTGAAGCTTTCTTT. Amino acid sequence: CASSQDRQVYLNTEAFF. The V and J genes are TRBV4-1 and TRBJ1-1, with no clear D. The V gene lost 0 bases and the J gene lost 0 bases, with 14 bases spanning the gap. The CDR3 consists of 17 residues. CDR1 is MGHRA and CDR2 is YSYEKL in the germline V gene.